This entry lists 25 T cell receptor beta chains sequenced from one sample in a study of T cell clonotyping in hematopoietic cell transplantation. Data came from immunoSEQ multiplex PCR; TCRdb stores just in-frame clones and leaves some out. The data show 6,500 to 9,500 clones, with around 94% seen just once and around 1.4% held by the top ten. The input for sequencing was peripheral blood mononuclear cells, taken 30 days after allogeneic stem cell transplant. The receptors derive from a male patient aged 60 to 75 who had an allogeneic stem cell transplant from an unrelated donor, so T cells may come from the graft donor. Some clones in this sample may be carry-over from other donors' samples.

This chain links TRBV28 with TRBJ1-3; D possibly corresponds to TRBD1 (5 bases). The V end was cut by 6 bases, the J end by 8 bases, with 20 bases between. The germline V gene encodes CDR1 MDHEN and CDR2 SYDVKM. The CDR3 totals 15 residues. CDR3 in amino acids: CASRSPGTGKDTIYF. Written as DNA, the CDR3 is TGTGCCAGCAGGTCTCCCGGGACGGGAAAGGACACCATATATTTT.

The CDR3 DNA reads TGTGCCAGCAGTTCACCTACCGGGACTAGCAGACAGACCCAGTACTTC. As protein: CASSSPTGTSRQTQYF. V gene TRBV28 combines with J gene TRBJ2-5; 9 bases map to TRBD2. Germline V lookup: CDR1 MDHEN, CDR2 SYDVKM. Unmatched junction bases numbered 12, after V lost 4 bases and J lost 6 bases. The CDR3 extends over 16 amino acids.

The chain carries TRBV10-1 and TRBJ1-1; 8 bases match TRBD1. The CDR3 covers 17 residues. V lost 2 bases to trimming and J lost 0 bases; unmatched junction nucleotides: 8. The germline CDR1 and CDR2 sequences are WNHNN and SYGVQD (reference sequence). CDR3 protein: CASSELGQGGVNTEAFF. CDR3 bases: TGCGCCAGCAGTGAGCTCGGACAGGGAGGAGTGAACACTGAAGCTTTCTTT.

The chain is built from TRBV14 and TRBJ2-1; a weak D match, TRBD2 (5 bases). V was pared by 4 bases and J by 0 bases, with 13 bases between. The CDR3 consists of 16 residues. CDR1 is SGHDN, CDR2 FVKESK, per germline. The CDR3 loop is CASSRAGSPSYNEQFF. The DNA of the CDR3 is TGTGCCAGCAGCCGTGCGGGCAGTCCCTCCTACAATGAGCAGTTCTTC.

The DNA of the CDR3 is TGTGCCAGCAGCCCCCGGTTGTTTTTGGGAAACACCATATATTTT. It yields the protein CASSPRLFLGNTIYF. The chain combines TRBV28 with TRBJ1-3; D is unresolved. The CDR3 has 15 residues. In germline, CDR1 is MDHEN, CDR2 SYDVKM. V lost 6 bases, J lost 4 bases, and 16 bases lay in between.

The chain employs TRBV7-2 and TRBJ2-3; 10 bases map to TRBD2. The V gene end was trimmed by 1 base and the J gene end by 8 bases; junction bases not matched to a gene: 12. CDR1 is SGHTA, CDR2 FQGNSA, per germline. The CDR3 totals 17 residues. The CDR3 spells CASSLGHGLAGGGTQYF. DNA for the CDR3: TGTGCCAGCAGCTTAGGACATGGGTTAGCGGGGGGAGGTACGCAGTATTTT.

CDR3 DNA: TGTGCCACCAGCAGAGAGGGACGGATTAACGGAAAACTGTTTTTT. This translates into CATSREGRINGKLFF. This sequence joins TRBV15 and TRBJ1-4; D perhaps matches TRBD1 (5 bases). Deletions cut 0 bases from V and 10 bases from J, with 15 bases between. Germline V lookup: CDR1 LNHNV, CDR2 YYDKDF (reference sequence). The CDR3 has 15 residues.

V gene TRBV11-2 combines with J gene TRBJ1-1; 10 bases fit TRBD1. The V and J ends lost 7 bases and 0 bases, in that order; junction bases with no gene match: 5. CDR3 size: 15 residues. Germline loops: CDR1 SGHAT, CDR2 FQNNGV. The CDR3 protein is CASTPGTGVNTEAFF. The CDR3 nucleotides read TGTGCCAGCACCCCTGGGACAGGGGTGAACACTGAAGCTTTCTTT.

The V call is TRBV10-1, the J call TRBJ2-1; 10 bases fit TRBD2. CDR1 is WNHNN, CDR2 SYGVQD, per germline (reference sequence). The CDR3 has 16 amino acids. V gave up 4 bases and J gave up 2 bases; unmatched junction bases: 5. CDR3 sequence reads: CASSGPSGRAYNEQFF. The CDR3 region has the DNA TGCGCCAGCAGTGGCCCAAGCGGGAGGGCCTACAATGAGCAGTTCTTC.

The CDR3, as DNA: TGCGCCAGCAGCTGGAGGACGGGAGTGAATGGAAACACCATATATTTT. Encoded protein: CASSWRTGVNGNTIYF. The V call is TRBV4-1, the J call TRBJ1-3, with unresolved D. CDR1 MGHRA and CDR2 YSYEKL come from the germline V gene. The CDR3 has 16 amino acids. The V and J ends lost 5 bases and 3 bases respectively, with 17 bases between them.

The genes are TRBV19 and TRBJ1-1; D is unresolved. Trimming shortened V by 7 bases and J by 3 bases, and 9 bases separated the two germline ends. This CDR3 has 12 amino acids. CDR1 and CDR2 from the germline V gene are LNHDA and SQIVND (reference sequence). CDR3 loop: CASKGGDTEAFF. CDR3 sequence (DNA): TGTGCCAGTAAGGGTGGGGACACTGAAGCTTTCTTT.

This clone has a single count. The rearrangement joins TRBV28 to TRBJ1-1; D unresolved. V was trimmed by 2 bases and J by 2 bases, leaving 9 bases between them. The CDR3 has 14 residues. The germline gives CDR1 MDHEN, CDR2 SYDVKM. CDR3 DNA sequence: TGTGCCAGCAGTTTACAAAACACTAACACTGAAGCTTTCTTT. This sequence encodes CASSLQNTNTEAFF.

J is TRBJ2-1 and V is TRBV5-1; 12 nucleotides match TRBD2. The CDR3 totals 13 residues. Germline V gene lookup returns CDR1 SGHRS and CDR2 YFSETQ. With V trimmed by 6 bases and J by 8 bases, 3 bases remained unmatched. CDR3 loop: CASTSGRGDEQFF. The CDR3 DNA follows: TGCGCCAGCACTAGCGGGAGGGGCGATGAGCAGTTCTTC.

This clone was counted a single time. The CDR3 coding sequence is TGTGCCAGCAGTCCTACTAGCGGTAGCACAGATACGCAGTATTTT. Its translation: CASSPTSGSTDTQYF. The chain couples TRBV5-4 to TRBJ2-3; 8 positions agree with TRBD2. Per germline, CDR1 SGHNT and CDR2 YYREEE (reference sequence). CDR3 length: 15 amino acids. The V gene end was trimmed by 5 bases and the J gene end by 0 bases; junction bases not matched to a gene: 5.

This rearrangement joins TRBV5-1 to TRBJ2-1; tentative D call: TRBD2 (5 bases). The V gene's germline CDR1 is SGHRS and CDR2 YFSETQ. Trimming cost V 4 bases and J 2 bases, with 13 bases left between them. The CDR3 loop spans 15 amino acids. The chain's CDR3 is CASSPEVGTYNEQFF. Here the CDR3 DNA reads TGCGCCAGCAGCCCGGAGGTAGGAACCTACAATGAGCAGTTCTTC.

This clone has just one count. The chain links TRBV4-2 to TRBJ2-7; TRBD2 might be the D (5 bases). Germline assignment: CDR1 LGHNA and CDR2 YNFKEQ. The V gene lost 1 base and the J gene lost 2 bases, with 12 bases spanning the gap. This CDR3 has 15 residues. The CDR3 loop is CASSQVDGSTYEQYF. The CDR3 bases are TGTGCCAGCAGCCAAGTCGATGGGAGCACCTACGAGCAGTACTTC.

In this sample, this clone turned up once. This sequence joins TRBV10-3 and TRBJ2-7, with TRBD1 as a possible D gene (6 bases). This CDR3 is built from 15 residues. Trimming pared 0 bases from V and 3 bases from J, leaving 12 bases between. The germline V gene has CDR1 ENHRY and CDR2 SYGVKD. Here the CDR3 DNA reads TGTGCCATCAGTGAGTCGAACACAGGGAGCTACGAGCAGTACTTC. It codes for CAISESNTGSYEQYF.

The chain carries TRBV18 and TRBJ2-5; D ambiguous. The CDR3 runs to 12 residues. V lost 3 bases and J lost 5, with 7 bases in between. Germline loops: CDR1 KGHSH, CDR2 LQKENI. The CDR3 here is CASSPGFETQYF. CDR3 nucleotides: TGTGCCAGCTCACCGGGTTTCGAGACCCAGTACTTC.

The chain is built from TRBV9 and TRBJ2-1; unclear D gene. CDR3 length: 12 amino acids. V shed 3 bases and J shed 5 bases, with 6 bases lying between them. Germline CDR1 reads SGDLS; CDR2 reads YYNGEE. CDR3 sequence reads: CASSGLNNEQFF. CDR3 DNA sequence: TGTGCCAGCAGCGGATTAAACAATGAGCAGTTCTTC.

This rearrangement joins TRBV2 to TRBJ1-4, with D uncertain. Germline lookup yields CDR1 SNHLY and CDR2 FYNNEI. V shed 5 bases and J shed 7 bases, with 11 bases lying between them. This CDR3 is 13 amino acids long. The CDR3 DNA reads as TGTGCCAGCAGTTTAGGACGGGTTGAAAAACTGTTTTTT. Translation gives CASSLGRVEKLFF.

V is TRBV7-2 and J is TRBJ2-7, with 11 bases aligning to TRBD2. The CDR3 is made up of 16 amino acids. With V trimmed by 6 bases and J by 2 bases, 9 bases remained unmatched. Germline CDR1 SGHTA, CDR2 FQGNSA. This CDR3 is CASSRAGTSGTYEQYF. Written as DNA, the CDR3 is TGTGCCAGCAGTCGGGCGGGGACTAGCGGTACCTACGAGCAGTACTTC.

A note on this clone: Germline and junction disagree at one end, which may indicate a read error. This chain uses TRBV20-1 with TRBJ2-3; either TRBD1 or TRBD2 may fit D (5 bases each). This CDR3 contains 11 residues. Germline CDR1 is DFQATT and CDR2 is SNEGSKA (reference sequence). The CDR3, as DNA: TGCAGTGCTGGGAAGCGGTCAGGGTGGGATTTT. It is translated as CSAGKRSGWDF.

V is TRBV9 and J is TRBJ1-2; TRBD1 matches at 7 bases. Trimming cost V 3 bases and J 6 bases; bases outside gene matches: 11. CDR1 SGDLS and CDR2 YYNGEE come from the germline V gene. The CDR3 is 15 amino acids. CDR3 bases: TGTGCCAGCAGCGCCAGCGGACAGGTCGAGGATGGCTACACCTTC. Translation gives CASSASGQVEDGYTF.

The chain recombines TRBV29-1 with TRBJ2-5; weak D call: TRBD2 (5 bases). The J call may not be correct, given that the DNA end is closer to TRBJ2-7. The germline V gene encodes CDR1 SQVTM and CDR2 ANQGSEA. The CDR3 extends over 13 amino acids. DNA of the CDR3: TGCAGCGCCACTCCGGGATTTGGATACGAGCAGTACTTC. It yields the protein CSATPGFGYEQYF.

CDR3 nucleotides: TGTGCCAGCAGCTCCACTAGTTTTACTGAGCAGTTCTTC. Amino acids: CASSSTSFTEQFF. The V call is TRBV11-3, the J call TRBJ2-1; maybe TRBD2 (5 bases). The germline V and J ends were trimmed by 4 bases and 9 bases, with 13 bases remaining between them. The germline V gene encodes CDR1 SGHNT and CDR2 YENEEA. This CDR3 contains 13 residues.